These 7 T cell receptor beta chains originate from one sample sequenced in a study of Ad26.COV2.S vaccination and SARS-CoV-2 variants. Treatment indicated: 19 received Ad26.COV2.S at low or high dose, single or two shots; roughly five received placebo; per-sample allocation not given. Day 63 after the first injection of vaccine or placebo was the sampling time. TCRdb keeps only in-frame clones here, not all; method: immunoSEQ multiplex PCR. This sample has about 280,000 clones, with about 89% found just once. The sequencing here drew on peripheral blood, taken in a trial of Ad26.COV2.S vaccine versus placebo. All receptors derive from a person between 18 and 65 years old who received the Ad26.COV2.S COVID-19 vaccine or a placebo.

The chain combines TRBV6-5 with TRBJ1-6, with TRBD1 identical over 9 bases. The CDR3 consists of 13 residues. Per the germline V gene, CDR1 is MNHEY and CDR2 is SVGAGI. The V gene end was trimmed by 6 bases and the J gene end by 9 bases; junction bases not matched to a gene: 3. The CDR3 DNA follows: TGTGCCAGCAGGACAGGGGGGTTTTCACCCCTCCACTTT. Its protein is CASRTGGFSPLHF.

The chain links TRBV5-4 to TRBJ1-1, with 10 bases identical to TRBD1. V trimming: 0 bases; J trimming: 4 bases; junction bases outside the gene matches: 3. The CDR3 is made up of 15 amino acids. Germline V gene data show CDR1 as SGHNT and CDR2 as YYREEE (reference sequence). The CDR3 here is CASSLAGTGATEAFF. The CDR3 DNA sequence: TGTGCCAGCAGCTTGGCCGGGACAGGGGCCACTGAAGCTTTCTTT.

The V and J genes are TRBV7-9 and TRBJ1-1; D possibly corresponds to TRBD1 (5 bases). V lost 5 bases to trimming and J lost 4 bases, with 17 bases between them. The CDR3 consists of 15 residues. The germline CDR1 and CDR2 sequences are SEHNR and FQNEAQ (reference sequence). CDR3 in amino acids: CASSPTWGVGTEAFF. DNA of the CDR3: TGTGCCAGCAGCCCGACGTGGGGGGTAGGCACTGAAGCTTTCTTT.

Written as DNA, the CDR3 is TGTGCCAGCAGCTTGGGCGGGGGTGGTGGCTACACCTTC. It translates to CASSLGGGGGYTF. The genes are TRBV5-4 and TRBJ1-2, with D tentatively TRBD1 (5 bases). Germline V gene sequence: CDR1 SGHNT, CDR2 YYREEE (reference sequence). V was shortened by 0 bases and J by 7 bases, with 10 bases between the two germline ends. The CDR3 is 13 residues long.

This chain links TRBV30 with TRBJ2-1, with a tentative D call TRBD1 (6 bases). Trimming pared 3 bases from V and 5 bases from J, leaving 17 bases between. This CDR3 has 15 amino acids. CDR1 is GTSNPN, CDR2 SVGIG, per germline (reference sequence). CDR3 loop: CAWRSQGPFDNEQFF. DNA of the CDR3: TGTGCCTGGAGGTCACAGGGACCCTTCGACAATGAGCAGTTCTTC.

This clone was seen a few times. The rearrangement links TRBV2 to TRBJ2-7; D possibly corresponds to TRBD1 (5 bases). Germline lookup yields CDR1 SNHLY and CDR2 FYNNEI. This CDR3 spans 14 amino acids. Trimming cost V 6 bases and J 2 bases, with 14 bases left between them. CDR3 DNA sequence: TGTGCCAGCAGCCTCTTAGACAGTCCCTACGAGCAGTACTTC. It yields the protein CASSLLDSPYEQYF.

The chain has TRBV25-1 and TRBJ2-7; 9 nucleotides agree with TRBD1. Germline values: CDR1 MGHDK, CDR2 SYGVNS. V was clipped by 2 bases and J by 3 bases; unmatched bases: 5. The CDR3 extends over 15 amino acids. The CDR3: CASSEDGQGFYEQYF. The CDR3 region has the DNA TGTGCCAGCAGTGAAGATGGACAGGGGTTCTACGAGCAGTACTTC.